The sequence of this T cell receptor beta chain was determined in a study of CD8+CD57+ T cells in acquired aplastic anemia. The authors sequenced patients whose flow cytometry had shown CD8+CD57+ cell expansion. Genomic DNA served as template for TCR beta VDJ and CDR3 profiling. TCRdb processed the reads anew with MiXCR; each CDR3 protein has one entry. The sample contains approximately 300,000 distinct CDR3 sequences, approximately 60% of which appear only once. The specimen was sorted CD4+, CD8+, or CD8+CD57+ T cells (not recorded which) from PBMCs. The receptor comes from a human donor with aplastic anemia.

CDR3 sequence reads: CASSLVGEKTEAFF. In DNA, the CDR3 is TGTGCCAGCAGCTTGGTAGGGGAGAAGACTGAAGCTTTCTTT. This sequence joins TRBV5-5 and TRBJ1-1, with D possibly matching TRBD1 (5 bases). V lost 0 bases and J 5 bases, leaving 11 bases between the germline ends. The CDR3 covers 14 residues. Germline V lookup: CDR1 SGHKS, CDR2 YYEKEE (reference sequence). The full variable domain, with the rest looked up from reference TRBV5-5 and TRBJ1-1, is DAGVTQSPTHLIKTRGQQVTLRCSPISGHKSVSWYQQVLGQGPQFIFQYYEKEERGRGNFPDRFSARQFPNYSSELNVNALLLGDSALYLCASSLVGEKTEAFFGQGTRLTVV.